The next 6 T cell receptor beta chains were all read from a single sample in a study of cytomegalovirus exposure and HLA in healthy donors. The PCR employed 60 Vbeta primers together with 13 Jbeta primers. TCRdb's copy holds only in-frame clones and misses some; the assay was immunoSEQ multiplex PCR. This table holds 150,000 to 200,000 clones, roughly 80% found once. Material: PBMCs. All receptors derive from a man over 45 in good health and CMV-seropositive.

The chain uses TRBV7-2 and TRBJ1-2; D remains ambiguous. CDR3 length: 13 amino acids. The germline V and J ends were trimmed by 2 bases and 7 bases, with 11 bases remaining between them. The germline CDR1 and CDR2 sequences are SGHTA and FQGNSA. CDR3 protein: CASSLPQDSGYTF. The CDR3 DNA reads as TGTGCCAGCAGCTTACCGCAGGATTCTGGCTACACCTTC. The full variable domain, its missing parts supplied by reference TRBV7-2 and TRBJ1-2, is GAGVSQSPSNKVTEKGKDVELRCDPISGHTALYWYRQSLGQGLEFLIYFQGNSAPDKSGLPSDRFSAERTGGSVSTLTIQRTQQEDSAVYLCASSLPQDSGYTFGSGTRLTVV.

CDR3 DNA sequence: TGTGCCAGCAGGAAATTTTTACAGGGGACAGATCAGCCCCAGCATTTT. It encodes CASRKFLQGTDQPQHF. V gene TRBV7-3 combines with J gene TRBJ1-5; 7 bases agree with TRBD1. V lost 6 bases and J lost 5; bases outside the gene matches: 13. Germline lookup yields CDR1 SGHTA and CDR2 FQGTGA. The CDR3 extends over 16 amino acids.

The chain uses TRBV27 and TRBJ1-6; D is uncertain. V was shortened by 2 bases and J by 10 bases, with 15 bases between the two germline ends. Germline-derived CDR1 and CDR2 are MNHEY and SMNVEV (reference sequence). This CDR3 spans 15 amino acids. The CDR3 region has the DNA TGTGCCAGCAGTTTAGGGTGGGGAGGAAACTCACCCCTCCACTTT. Translating gives CASSLGWGGNSPLHF.

The chain uses TRBV10-2 and TRBJ2-7; 9 bases line up with TRBD2. Germline CDR1 is WSHSY and CDR2 is SAAADI. V shed 3 bases and J 3 bases; nucleotides not matched to a gene: 6. There are 15 residues in the CDR3. CDR3 coding DNA: TGCGCCAGCAGTGAACCGCAGCGGGGGGACTACGAGCAGTACTTC. Its protein product is CASSEPQRGDYEQYF.

The rearrangement links TRBV6-6 to TRBJ2-1, with a possible D match to TRBD2 (6 bases). CDR3 length: 15 residues. CDR1 MNHNY and CDR2 SVGAGI come from the germline V gene (reference sequence). V gave up 5 bases and J gave up 0 bases, with 11 bases separating them. Here the CDR3 reads CASSPGTGSYNEQFF. The CDR3 DNA reads as TGTGCCAGCAGTCCGGGGACTGGCTCCTACAATGAGCAGTTCTTC.

V and J are TRBV11-2 and TRBJ2-3; possibly TRBD2 for D (5 bases). V lost 5 bases and J 4 bases, leaving 13 bases between the germline ends. CDR3 length equals 14 residues. Germline CDR1 SGHAT, CDR2 FQNNGV. CDR3 DNA sequence: TGTGCCAGCAGCCCCCATGACTACTCAGATACGCAGTATTTT. Translating gives CASSPHDYSDTQYF.